The present T cell receptor (beta chain) was sequenced within a study of blood T cell repertoires in COVID-19. The CDR3 runs 14 residues. Trimming cost V 0 bases and J 3 bases, with 8 bases left between them. CDR1 and CDR2 (germline): SEHNR, FQNEAQ (reference sequence). Sequenced by immunoSEQ multiplex PCR; TCRdb stores in-frame clones only, minus some. The sample carries some 290,000 clones, roughly 90% recorded once. This clone was seen a few times. The sample has other DNA sequences that encode this CDR3 too. The sequenced sample consisted of peripheral blood. This sequence joins TRBV7-9 and TRBJ1-1; no firm D call. The clonotype originates from a woman between 25 and 40 years old with COVID-19, enrolled during active disease. The chain's CDR3 is CASSLAGRDTEAFF. CDR3 nucleotides: TGTGCCAGCAGCTTAGCGGGGAGGGACACTGAAGCTTTCTTT.